This paragraph reports one T cell receptor beta chain. The antigen it recognizes is unknown. Base qualities were left out, and no much larger clone turns up one base away. The entry originates in a study of T cell responses to AZD1222 COVID-19 vaccine (dated by TCRdb to the early 2020s). With regard to the full study: TCR sequencing was performed for about 240 trial participants, of whom about 200 were given two doses of AZD1222 and approximately 25 were given two doses of MenACWY control vaccine. Trial participants were enrolled by age into 18-55, 56-69 and 70-plus year subgroups, with 148, 28 and 57 TCR-sequenced participants respectively. What the authors observed across the whole study: Conclusions about previously exposed vaccinees are limited, since just 5 to 7 AZD1222 recipients were seropositive for SARS-CoV-2 at baseline. Because no samples from the day 14 peak response were available, repertoires could be characterized only after the peak T cell response. Spike-specific TCR breadth and depth rose significantly after two AZD1222 doses compared with day 0 and with MenACWY recipients. Participants were mostly white British and included more females than males, and it was suggested by the authors that clonal diversity may have been underestimated. In the small 56-69-year group, the increase in depth fell short of significance, most likely because of low power. The vaccine-associated CD4 TCRs covered the entire spike protein, and the dominant responses fell in regions 160-218 and 743-854. Nearly half of unique spike-specific TCRs reportedly recognized epitopes outside regions mutated in the B.1.351 and B.1.1.7 variants.

The CDR3 regions of human TCRbeta chains were analyzed by immunosequencing. In the authors' own workflow: Repertoire TCRs were matched against a reference library of SARS-CoV-2-specific TCRs generated with the MIRA antigen-specificity platform. Breadth meant the fraction of unique TCRs that were SARS-CoV-2-associated, whereas depth meant the fraction of total T cells that were SARS-CoV-2-associated. Using the MIRA data, every spike-specific TCR was mapped to the spike region that the TCR reacted to and assigned to either a CD4 or a CD8 class. Log10-transformed breadth and depth values were compared by one-way ANOVA with Sidak's multiple comparisons tests. Entries here come from immuneACCESS through TCRdb and include only in-frame sequences with V and J called. Some clones fail to appear in such tables; in the studies checked, an unresolved V gene covers under half of the shortfall, and the cause of the remainder is unknown. V and J calls and clone size are those listed in that table; D and trimming were worked out from the DNA. The sample table contains 150,000 or so clones; only one count was recorded for 90% to 95% of them. The ten largest make up about 3.7% of the sample.

CDR1 MNHEY and CDR2 SVGAGI are derived from the germline V gene. V is cut by 9 bases and J by 1 base, and the space between the germline ends is 12 bases. Including cysteine and phenylalanine, the CDR3 has 13 amino acids. The only DNA kept is the CDR3, 39 bases in frame from the first base. The time point label, as the study defines it: about 28 days (+/-7) after the second vaccine dose. AZD1222 recipients whose second dose came at about 4 weeks and those whose second dose came at about 12 weeks were combined into one group, since spike-specific TCR depth and breadth did not differ between the two schedules. Vaccinee samples were obtained from the UK trials COV001 and COV002, which included a single-blind randomized controlled phase 2/3 trial of AZD1222 (ChAdOx1 nCoV-19) in healthy adults. For TCRbeta chain sequencing, PBMC samples from trial participants were taken at day 0 and at day 28 after the second dose.

The sequence came from an adult who received the AZD1222 COVID-19 vaccine. This material consisted of peripheral blood, taken 28 days after the second AZD1222 dose. The rearranged segments are TRBV6-5 and TRBJ1-1; the D gene is perhaps TRBD1, from 5 matching bases. The CDR3 protein is CASGGVTNTEAFF. The DNA sequence is TGTGCCAGTGGAGGGGTCACGAACACTGAAGCTTTCTTT.